The 32 T cell receptor beta chains below were found in one sample sequenced in a study of identical twins. TCRdb used MiXCR to reprocess the 5' RACE reads, holding one entry per CDR3 protein. The table shows some 760,000 distinct CDR3 sequences, with 15% to 20% occurring only once. These same data were also listed under a study on T cells expressing NK-cell markers.

Sequenced material: PBMCs. These receptors were obtained from a woman between 18 and 29 years old in good health.

About this clonotype: The junction departs from the called germline gene at one end, perhaps through a read error. The V and J genes are TRBV5-1 and TRBJ2-7; 8 positions match TRBD2. The germline V gene encodes CDR1 SGHRS and CDR2 YFSETQ. The CDR3 extends over 14 amino acids. The CDR3 protein is CACSFGPGTSEQYF. Here the CDR3 DNA reads TGCGCCTGCAGCTTTGGGCCCGGGACTAGTGAGCAGTACTTC.

The gene calls are TRBV5-6 and TRBJ2-7; perhaps D is TRBD1 or TRBD2 (5 bases each). The CDR3 extends over 15 amino acids. Germline V gene lookup returns CDR1 SGHDT and CDR2 YYEEEE. V lost 4 bases to trimming and J lost 2 bases, with 16 bases between them. CDR3 coding DNA: TGTGCCAGCAGCCTCCCGGTCGGGGCTACCTACGAGCAGTACTTC. It translates to CASSLPVGATYEQYF. The full variable domain, with the rest looked up from reference TRBV5-6 and TRBJ2-7, is DAGVTQSPTHLIKTRGQQVTLRCSPKSGHDTVSWYQQALGQGPQFIFQYYEEEERQRGNFPDRFSGHQFPNYSSELNVNALLLGDSALYLCASSLPVGATYEQYFGPGTRLTVT.

This clonotype has a handful of counts. The chain links TRBV20-1 to TRBJ2-4, with D unclear. V shed 3 bases and J shed 3 bases, with 6 bases lying between them. Germline-derived CDR1 and CDR2 are DFQATT and SNEGSKA (reference sequence). This CDR3 comprises 12 residues. The CDR3 DNA follows: TGCAGTGCTAGCACGGTCAAAAACATTCAGTACTTC. It yields the protein CSASTVKNIQYF.

V and J are TRBV6-5 and TRBJ2-3, with 8 bases fitting TRBD1. The junction had 7 bases not matched to a gene; V was cut back by 4 bases and J by 1 base. This CDR3 is 16 amino acids long. Germline V gene data show CDR1 as MNHEY and CDR2 as SVGAGI. The chain's CDR3 is CASSSLETGGTDTQYF. DNA of the CDR3: TGTGCCAGCAGTTCTCTTGAGACAGGGGGCACAGATACGCAGTATTTT.

This chain connects TRBV4-3 to TRBJ2-3; TRBD1 might be the D (6 bases). In germline, CDR1 is LGHNA, CDR2 YSLEER. The CDR3 is made up of 15 amino acids. Trimming stripped 0 bases from V and 2 bases from J, with 9 bases between. The CDR3 region is CASSQDTGFTDTQYF. In DNA form, the CDR3 reads TGCGCCAGCAGCCAAGATACAGGGTTCACAGATACGCAGTATTTT.

V and J are TRBV24-1 and TRBJ2-3; D is perhaps TRBD1 (6 bases). CDR1 is KGHDR and CDR2 is SFDVKD in the germline V gene. This CDR3 contains 13 residues. Between the trimmed V and J ends, which lost 4 bases and 7 bases, there was a span of 11 bases. Written as DNA, the CDR3 is TGTGCCACCAGTGAGGCAGGGGCGAATACGCAGTATTTT. It yields the protein CATSEAGANTQYF.

This clonotype was detected many times. This chain links TRBV9 with TRBJ2-7; 12 bases are shared with TRBD2. J was trimmed by 4 bases and V by 5 bases; bases with no gene match: 4. CDR1 SGDLS and CDR2 YYNGEE come from the germline V gene. The CDR3 has 14 residues. CDR3 coding DNA: TGTGCCAGCAGTGCCGGGACTAGCGGGTACGAGCAGTACTTC. Its translation: CASSAGTSGYEQYF. The entire variable domain, with the rest obtained from reference TRBV9 and TRBJ2-7, is as follows: DSGVTQTPKHLITATGQRVTLRCSPRSGDLSVYWYQQSLDQGLQFLIQYYNGEERAKGNILERFSAQQFPDLHSELNLSSLELGDSALYFCASSAGTSGYEQYFGPGTRLTVT.

In this sample, this clonotype turned up a few times. The genes are TRBV7-3 and TRBJ2-7, with 9 bases aligning to TRBD1. After removal of 5 bases from V and 3 bases from J, the junction contained 8 bases not matched to a gene. This CDR3 is built from 15 residues. Germline CDR1 reads SGHTA; CDR2 reads FQGTGA. The CDR3 nucleotides are TGTGCCAGCAGCCCCGGGACAGGGCCTGTCTACGAGCAGTACTTC. Its translation: CASSPGTGPVYEQYF.

The chain is built from TRBV12-3 or TRBV12-4 and TRBJ1-3, with D hard to call. Trimming removed 5 bases at V and 0 bases at J, with 17 bases between. The length of the CDR3 is 17 residues. The CDR3 DNA follows: TGTGCCAGCAGTCCCCGGGTGTGGGAGCACTCTGGAAACACCATATATTTT. Amino acids: CASSPRVWEHSGNTIYF.

This clonotype was observed a few times. V is TRBV12-3 or TRBV12-4 and J is TRBJ2-7, with D tentatively TRBD1 (6 bases). The CDR3 contains 13 residues. V lost 7 bases to trimming and J lost 5 bases, with 15 bases between them. The CDR3 loop is CASISQGLHEQYF. The CDR3 nucleotides are TGTGCCAGCATCTCTCAGGGGCTCCACGAGCAGTACTTC.

This sequence joins TRBV20-1 and TRBJ2-1; D is possibly TRBD2 (6 bases). The germline V and J ends were trimmed by 6 bases and 9 bases, with 12 bases remaining between them. The CDR3 has 11 amino acids. CDR1 DFQATT and CDR2 SNEGSKA come from the germline V gene (reference sequence). Here the CDR3 reads CSAKGGVEQFF. In nucleotides, the CDR3 is TGCAGTGCAAAAGGAGGGGTTGAGCAGTTCTTC.

The CDR3 DNA reads as TGCAGTGCTCTACTAGCGGGGGGCGAGGACGAGCAGTACTTC. This encodes CSALLAGGEDEQYF. The rearrangement uses TRBV20-1 and TRBJ2-7; 12 nucleotides align to TRBD2. CDR1 and CDR2 from the germline V gene are DFQATT and SNEGSKA (reference sequence). This CDR3 has 14 amino acids. V was clipped by 5 bases and J by 5 bases; unmatched bases: 7.

This clonotype has just a few counts. The chain carries TRBV12-5 and TRBJ1-1; no clear D gene. This CDR3 is 14 amino acids long. The V end was cut by 5 bases, the J end by 2 bases, with 12 bases between. CDR1 and CDR2 (germline): LGHNT, FRNRAP. CDR3 amino acids: CASGLHLGNTEAFF. In DNA, the CDR3 is TGTGCTAGTGGTCTGCACTTGGGAAACACTGAAGCTTTCTTT.

V and J are TRBV6-2 or TRBV6-3 and TRBJ1-6, with a tentative D call TRBD1 (5 bases). Per germline, CDR1 MNHEY and CDR2 SVGEGT. The ends were cut back, 6 bases at V and 11 bases at J, with 14 bases in the middle. The CDR3 is 13 amino acids. CDR3 region: CASSPRTPPPLHF. The CDR3 region has the DNA TGTGCCAGCAGCCCTCGGACACCTCCACCCCTCCACTTT.

This chain links TRBV24-1 with TRBJ2-7; possible D gene TRBD1, 6 bases. Looked up from germline, CDR1 is KGHDR and CDR2 is SFDVKD. V dropped 1 base and J dropped 4 bases, with 16 bases sitting between them. There are 16 residues in the CDR3. The CDR3 DNA reads as TGTGCCACCAGTGATTTCGACAGGCTCCTTACTTACGAGCAGTACTTC. Its protein is CATSDFDRLLTYEQYF.

This clonotype was observed a handful of times. The V call is TRBV15, the J call TRBJ2-7; TRBD2 aligns across 12 bases. Germline trimming cut 1 base from V and 2 bases from J; bases unmatched to any gene: 6. The germline V gene encodes CDR1 LNHNV and CDR2 YYDKDF (reference sequence). The CDR3 spans 17 residues. As DNA, the CDR3 is TGTGCCACCAGCAGAGGGACTAGCGGGACCTTCGCCTACGAGCAGTACTTC. It is translated as CATSRGTSGTFAYEQYF. Variable domain in full (rest from reference TRBV15 and TRBJ2-7): DAMVIQNPRYQVTQFGKPVTLSCSQTLNHNVMYWYQQKSSQAPKLLFHYYDKDFNNEADTPDNFQSRRPNTSFCFLDIRSPGLGDTAMYLCATSRGTSGTFAYEQYFGPGTRLTVT.

The chain recombines TRBV4-3 with TRBJ2-3; D unresolved. V lost 3 bases and J lost 2, with 15 bases in between. Germline V lookup: CDR1 LGHNA, CDR2 YSLEER. The CDR3 consists of 16 residues. CDR3 in amino acids: CASSQLASHFTDTQYF. The CDR3 DNA reads as TGCGCCAGCAGCCAGTTAGCCTCCCATTTCACAGATACGCAGTATTTT.

This clonotype was seen more than once but under ten times. This rearrangement joins TRBV29-1 to TRBJ2-5; D could derive from TRBD1 or TRBD2 (5 bases each). V was pared by 7 bases and J by 9 bases, with 15 bases between. CDR1 and CDR2 from the germline V gene are SQVTM and ANQGSEA. The CDR3 extends over 11 amino acids. In DNA form, the CDR3 reads TGCAGCGACAGCCCCGGGACCGCCCAGTACTTC. It translates to CSDSPGTAQYF.

The chain combines TRBV20-1 with TRBJ2-7, with 8 nucleotides matching TRBD1. This CDR3 region has 14 residues. Germline lookup yields CDR1 DFQATT and CDR2 SNEGSKA (reference sequence). With 6 bases clipped from V and 4 bases from J, the junction kept 11 bases outside the gene matches. The CDR3 sequence: CSATGQGSFYEQYF. CDR3 DNA: TGCAGTGCAACTGGACAGGGCTCCTTTTACGAGCAGTACTTC.

In its sample, this clonotype was seen a few times. The chain has TRBV20-1 and TRBJ1-6; D might be TRBD1 (6 bases). CDR3 length: 13 amino acids. Between the trimmed V and J ends, which lost 7 bases and 10 bases, there was a span of 17 bases. Germline V gene lookup returns CDR1 DFQATT and CDR2 SNEGSKA (reference sequence). The CDR3 reads CSGLNSGDSPLHF. CDR3 coding DNA: TGCAGTGGCTTAAACTCAGGGGACTCACCCCTCCACTTT.

The rearrangement joins TRBV5-1 to TRBJ1-3; D is ambiguous. This CDR3 has 14 amino acids. Germline lookup yields CDR1 SGHRS and CDR2 YFSETQ. Trimming took 0 bases from V and 4 from J, leaving 8 bases between them. The CDR3 DNA sequence: TGCGCCAGCAGCTTGGTGGGGTTAGGAAACACCATATATTTT. Translating it yields CASSLVGLGNTIYF.

About this clonotype: This may be a read error: a much more frequent sequence differs by one nucleotide. J is TRBJ2-3 and V is TRBV15; D is perhaps TRBD2 (5 bases). Germline V lookup: CDR1 LNHNV, CDR2 YYDKDF (reference sequence). CDR3 length equals 14 residues. V shed 5 bases and J shed 4 bases, with 13 bases lying between them. For the CDR3, the DNA is TGTGCCACCAGCGGCCGGGATAGCGCAGATACGCAGTATTTT. This codes for CATSGRDSADTQYF. Using reference TRBV15 and TRBJ2-3 for the parts outside the CDR3, the full variable domain is DAMVIQNPRYQVTQFGKPVTLSCSQTLNHNVMYWYQQKSSQAPKLLFHYYDKDFNNEADTPDNFQSRRPNTSFCFLDIRSPGLGDTAMYLCATSGRDSADTQYFGPGTRLTVL.

The chain uses TRBV7-6 and TRBJ1-2; weak D call: TRBD1 (5 bases). The V end was cut by 0 bases, the J end by 7 bases, with 27 bases between. This CDR3 contains 19 residues. The germline V gene has CDR1 SGHVS and CDR2 FNYEAQ. The CDR3 protein is CASSLARRRREGEIGGYTF. The CDR3 DNA sequence: TGTGCCAGCAGCTTAGCTAGGCGAAGACGGGAAGGGGAGATCGGTGGCTACACCTTC.

This rearrangement joins TRBV25-1 to TRBJ1-6; D ambiguous. The V gene's germline CDR1 is MGHDK and CDR2 SYGVNS. Between the trimmed V and J ends, which lost 2 bases and 10 bases, there was a span of 15 bases. This CDR3 has 15 amino acids. In nucleotides, the CDR3 is TGTGCCAGCAGTGAACCGCCAGGTTCGGTCTCACCCCTCCACTTT. This sequence encodes CASSEPPGSVSPLHF.

This clonotype was detected many times. V is TRBV7-6 and J is TRBJ1-1; D remains unclear. Deletions cut 5 bases from V and 2 bases from J, with 9 bases between. The CDR3 extends over 13 amino acids. Germline V lookup: CDR1 SGHVS, CDR2 FNYEAQ. CDR3 sequence: CASSPGSNTEAFF. The CDR3 DNA follows: TGTGCCAGCAGCCCCGGGAGTAACACTGAAGCTTTCTTT.

The sample holds a few counts of this clonotype. This rearrangement joins TRBV20-1 to TRBJ2-3, with 8 positions matching TRBD1. Looked up from germline, CDR1 is DFQATT and CDR2 is SNEGSKA (reference sequence). V dropped 5 bases and J dropped 4; count of bases not matched to a gene: 11. CDR3 size: 15 residues. CDR3 nucleotide sequence: TGCAGTGCTCGTGGACAGGGCTTGAAAGCAGATACGCAGTATTTT. It codes for CSARGQGLKADTQYF.

This clonotype was seen at least ten times. The genes are TRBV6-1 and TRBJ1-2; D is possibly TRBD1 (6 bases). This CDR3 contains 13 residues. The V gene lost 3 bases and the J gene lost 4 bases, with 9 bases spanning the gap. Looked up from germline, CDR1 is MNHNS and CDR2 is SASEGT. The CDR3, as DNA: TGTGCCAGCAGTGACGTAGGGGGCTATGGCTACACCTTC. It translates to CASSDVGGYGYTF.

This clonotype was detected only a few times. This chain connects TRBV5-5 to TRBJ1-1; a possible D gene is TRBD1 (6 bases). CDR3 length: 16 amino acids. The V gene lost 1 base and the J gene lost 4 bases, with 17 bases spanning the gap. Germline values: CDR1 SGHKS, CDR2 YYEKEE (reference sequence). CDR3 sequence: CASSLRGDNTVTEAFF. CDR3 sequence (DNA): TGTGCCAGCAGCTTGCGAGGGGACAATACCGTCACTGAAGCTTTCTTT.

In this sample, this clonotype turned up many times. Here the CDR3 reads CASSPTGSPNTEAFF. The CDR3 bases are TGTGCCAGCAGCCCAACCGGCAGCCCGAACACTGAAGCTTTCTTT. The chain recombines TRBV9 with TRBJ1-1, with D uncertain. The CDR3 has 15 amino acids. The V and J ends lost 4 bases and 1 base respectively, with 14 bases between them. Germline loops: CDR1 SGDLS, CDR2 YYNGEE. Full variable domain (missing parts from reference TRBV9 and TRBJ1-1): DSGVTQTPKHLITATGQRVTLRCSPRSGDLSVYWYQQSLDQGLQFLIQYYNGEERAKGNILERFSAQQFPDLHSELNLSSLELGDSALYFCASSPTGSPNTEAFFGQGTRLTVV.

The chain joins TRBV7-8 to TRBJ1-6; D uncertain. The CDR3 is 14 amino acids. The germline gives CDR1 SGHVS, CDR2 FQNEAQ. With 0 bases removed from V and 10 bases from J, the gap between germline ends came to 10 bases. CDR3 coding DNA: TGTGCCAGCAGCTTAGCGGGCGAGTACTCACCCCTCCACTTT. It specifies CASSLAGEYSPLHF.

The sample holds a few counts of this clonotype. V usage is TRBV6-1 and J usage is TRBJ2-2, with D perhaps TRBD1 or TRBD2 (6 bases each). The CDR3 spans 14 residues. V dropped 8 bases and J dropped 9 bases, with 19 bases sitting between them. The germline CDR1 and CDR2 sequences are MNHNS and SASEGT. The CDR3 spells CASGGLGYLRELFF. CDR3 DNA: TGTGCCAGCGGGGGGCTAGGCTACCTCAGGGAGCTGTTTTTT.

The CDR3 sequence is CAISGGLAYEQFF. CDR3 DNA sequence: TGTGCCATCAGTGGGGGACTAGCGTATGAGCAGTTCTTC. The gene calls are TRBV10-3 and TRBJ2-1, with 10 nucleotides matching TRBD2. The V gene's germline CDR1 is ENHRY and CDR2 SYGVKD. V shed 4 bases, J shed 8 bases, and the junction held 2 bases outside the gene matches. The CDR3 is 13 residues long.